The rows below give T cell receptor beta chains drawn from one sample of a study of T cell changes during pregnancy in multiple sclerosis. Assay: immunoSEQ multiplex PCR; the TCRdb copy retains only in-frame clones and omits some. The sample yields 20,000 to 25,000 clones, roughly 90% seen once. The material was CD8+ T cells from peripheral blood mononuclear cells, obtained in the first trimester of pregnancy. The receptor set was obtained from a female donor with multiple sclerosis, enrolled in a pregnancy study. Both conserved end residues are part of each CDR3. Each record gives: D gene, V gene, clone size, J gene, CDR3 length, CDR3 DNA, CDR3 protein. A D gene is named only where the DNA matches it firmly. Clone size, where shown, is once, few, many, or a class for clones that have expanded.

TRBD2	TRBV5-4	NA	TRBJ2-7	16	TGTGCCAGCAGCCAACGGACTAGCGGGGGAGCCTACGAGCAGTACTTC	CASSQRTSGGAYEQYF
NA	TRBV7-9	NA	TRBJ2-2	17	TGTGCCAGCAGCTTCCCCCTACCGCGGGCGAACACCGGGGAGCTGTTTTTT	CASSFPLPRANTGELFF
NA	TRBV13	NA	TRBJ2-7	16	TGTGCCAGCAGCTTAGGGGCGACAGGTCCCCTCTACGAGCAGTACTTC	CASSLGATGPLYEQYF
TRBD2	TRBV6-4	NA	TRBJ2-1	15	TGTGCCAGCAGTGACATCAGGACTAGCTTGGATGAGCAGTTCTTC	CASSDIRTSLDEQFF
NA	TRBV29-1	NA	TRBJ1-1	12	TGCAGCGTTGAAGAGTCCGGTCCTGAAGCTTTCTTT	CSVEESGPEAFF
TRBD2	TRBV19	once	TRBJ2-1	16	TGTGCCAGTAGTATTCAGGGACTAGCGGGAGGTGATGAGCAGTTCTTC	CASSIQGLAGGDEQFF
TRBD2	TRBV5-6	few	TRBJ2-4	16	TGTGCCAGCAGCTTGGGTTCGGGGGGGGCCAAAAACATTCAGTACTTC	CASSLGSGGAKNIQYF
NA	TRBV28	NA	TRBJ2-1	14	TGTGCCAGCTCGCCCCTCGAGGGCCGGAATGAGCAGTTCTTC	CASSPLEGRNEQFF
NA	TRBV9	NA	TRBJ1-1	13	TGTGCCAGCAGCCCGTACATGAACACTGAAGCTTTCTTT	CASSPYMNTEAFF
NA	TRBV7-9	NA	TRBJ2-7	13	TGTGCCAGCAGCATCCTACAGGGATCCGAGCAGTACTTC	CASSILQGSEQYF
TRBD2	TRBV4-2	NA	TRBJ2-1	16	TGTGCCAGCAGCCCCCAAGGCCTAGCGGGAAGGCATGAGCAGTTCTTC	CASSPQGLAGRHEQFF
NA	TRBV28	once	TRBJ2-1	13	TGTGCCAGCAGTTCTAGAGGGGGCAATGAGCAGTTCTTC	CASSSRGGNEQFF
NA	TRBV7-9	NA	TRBJ1-1	13	TGTGCCAGCAGCCCGCACGCAAGCCCTGAAGCTTTCTTT	CASSPHASPEAFF
TRBD1	TRBV27	once	TRBJ2-7	15	TGTGCCAGCAGTTGGGGGGCAGGGGGCGTCTACGAGCAGTACTTC	CASSWGAGGVYEQYF
NA	TRBV18	NA	TRBJ2-7	13	TGTGCCAGCTCGTTGCCGAGCTCCTACGAGCAGTACTTC	CASSLPSSYEQYF
TRBD2	TRBV27	NA	TRBJ2-3	19	TGTGCCAGCAGTACTTTTTCTAGCGGGAGGGCCCTCGGCACAGATACGCAGTATTTT	CASSTFSSGRALGTDTQYF
NA	TRBV11-2	NA	TRBJ1-1	16	TGTGCCAGCAGCGCCCTCTCACAGGGCAGTGACCCTGAAGCTTTCTTT	CASSALSQGSDPEAFF
TRBD2	TRBV14	NA	TRBJ2-1	14	TGTGCCAGCAGCCACAGTCTAGCGGGCAATGAGCAGTTCTTC	CASSHSLAGNEQFF
NA	TRBV4-1	NA	TRBJ2-7	13	TGCGCCAGCAGCCAAGGGGGCACGCACGAGCAGTACTTC	CASSQGGTHEQYF
NA	TRBV4-1	NA	TRBJ1-1	16	TGCGCCAGCAGCCAAGGCTTGGTTGGGGGCGGCACTGAAGCTTTCTTT	CASSQGLVGGGTEAFF
NA	TRBV7-9	NA	TRBJ1-4	15	TGTGCCAGCAGCTTCGGACAGACGGCTAATGAAAAACTGTTTTTT	CASSFGQTANEKLFF
TRBD2	TRBV27	NA	TRBJ2-7	16	TGTGCCAGCAGTTTGAGGGGACTAGCGGCCTCCTACGAGCAGTACTTC	CASSLRGLAASYEQYF
NA	TRBV6-4	few	TRBJ2-1	15	TGTGCCAGCAGTGACTCCCAGGGGCCCTACAATGAGCAGTTCTTC	CASSDSQGPYNEQFF
TRBD2	TRBV30	NA	TRBJ2-1	15	TGTGCCTGGAGTGTGGTAGCGGGAGAAGACGATGAGCAGTTCTTC	CAWSVVAGEDDEQFF
NA	TRBV15	NA	TRBJ1-2	15	TGTGCCACCAGTCCCAGGGAGGTACTGATCTATGGCTACACCTTC	CATSPREVLIYGYTF
NA	TRBV5-5	NA	TRBJ2-7	13	TGTGCCAGCAGCTTGGCATCCGGTTACGAGCAGTACTTC	CASSLASGYEQYF
TRBD2	TRBV29-1	NA	TRBJ2-2	15	TGCAGCGTCCCTAGCGGGGGGACGAACACCGGGGAGCTGTTTTTT	CSVPSGGTNTGELFF
TRBD2	TRBV5-4	NA	TRBJ2-7	13	TGTGCCAGCAGCCCTCGGGGGGGATACGAGCAGTACTTC	CASSPRGGYEQYF
NA	TRBV5-6	once	TRBJ1-5	15	TGTGCCAGCAGCTTGGGGGCAGGGAGCAATCAGCCCCAGCATTTT	CASSLGAGSNQPQHF
TRBD1	TRBV27	NA	TRBJ2-1	17	TGTGCCAGCAGTTTACGCTGGTCGGAGACAGGGGCCCATGAGCAGTTCTTC	CASSLRWSETGAHEQFF
TRBD2	TRBV2	few	TRBJ2-1	14	TGTGCCAGCAATCTAGCGGGAGCTGGCAATGAGCAGTTCTTC	CASNLAGAGNEQFF
NA	TRBV21-1	NA	TRBJ1-2	12	TGTGCCAGCAGCATCCAGGGGAATGGCTACACCTTC	CASSIQGNGYTF
TRBD2	TRBV7-9	NA	TRBJ2-1	18	TGTGCCAGCAGCTTCCAAACCCCCCTAGCGGGAGGTAACAATGAGCAGTTCTTC	CASSFQTPLAGGNNEQFF
TRBD2	TRBV4-2	medium-sized	TRBJ2-5	16	TGTGCCAGCAGCCAAGGGGCAGCGGGAGGGCCGGAGACCCAGTACTTC	CASSQGAAGGPETQYF
NA	TRBV28	NA	TRBJ1-2	13	TGTGCCAGCAGTTTCGCGGGTCCTATGCGTTACACCTTC	CASSFAGPMRYTF
NA	TRBV27	NA	TRBJ1-1	21	TGTGCCAGCAGTTTATATTCGGACGGATCCACCAGACTGGACTCCCTCGATGAAGCTTTCTTT	CASSLYSDGSTRLDSLDEAFF
NA	TRBV27	once	TRBJ1-5	15	TGTGCCAGCACCCCGGGGGTTGGAAGCAATCAGCCCCAGCATTTT	CASTPGVGSNQPQHF
TRBD1	TRBV28	once	TRBJ2-1	15	TGTGCCAGCAGGGAGGACAGGGGCTCCTACAATGAGCAGTTCTTC	CASREDRGSYNEQFF
NA	TRBV4-1	once	TRBJ2-7	15	TGCGCCAGCAGCCCGAGGGTAGTCGACCATTACGAGCAGTACTTC	CASSPRVVDHYEQYF
TRBD1	TRBV29-1	NA	TRBJ1-4	13	TGCAGCGCCAGGACAGGGACTAATGAAAAACTGTTTTTT	CSARTGTNEKLFF
TRBD2	TRBV9	NA	TRBJ2-7	16	TGTGCCAGCAGCATAGGGGCGGGAGGAGCCTCCTACGAGCAGTACTTC	CASSIGAGGASYEQYF
TRBD1	TRBV19	NA	TRBJ1-5	13	TGTGCCACCGGGGGACAGGCGGGTCAGCCCCAGCATTTT	CATGGQAGQPQHF
NA	TRBV9	NA	TRBJ2-2	13	TGTGCCAGCAGTAGCCCCAACACCGGGGAGCTGTTTTTT	CASSSPNTGELFF
NA	TRBV9	NA	TRBJ1-2	15	TGTGCCAGCAGCGTAGATGGGAGTTCTAACTATGGCTACACCTTC	CASSVDGSSNYGYTF
NA	TRBV30	NA	TRBJ1-2	14	TGTGCCTGGGGCCAAACAGACAGGATTAGAGGCTACACCTTC	CAWGQTDRIRGYTF
TRBD2	TRBV11-2	NA	TRBJ2-3	15	TGTGCCAGCAGCTTAGGGGCGGGAGGGCCCGATACGCAGTATTTT	CASSLGAGGPDTQYF
TRBD2	TRBV5-6	NA	TRBJ2-1	14	TGTGCCAGCAGCTTGGCTAGCGGGAGAGGTGAGCAGTTCTTC	CASSLASGRGEQFF
NA	TRBV28	once	TRBJ2-7	13	TGTGCCAGCAGTAGTCGTCCTACCTACGAGCAGTACTTC	CASSSRPTYEQYF
TRBD1	TRBV27	few	TRBJ2-2	16	TGTGCCAGCAGTTTAGAAGGACAGGGGGACACCGGGGAGCTGTTTTTT	CASSLEGQGDTGELFF
TRBD2	TRBV9	NA	TRBJ2-1	19	TGTGCCAGCAGCGTAGAGGATGGGGGCCTAGCGGGATCCTACAATGAGCAGTTCTTC	CASSVEDGGLAGSYNEQFF
TRBD2	TRBV11-2	NA	TRBJ2-3	11	TGTGCCAGTCTAGCGGGGGGTACGCAGTATTTT	CASLAGGTQYF